The 15 T cell receptor beta chains given below trace back to one sample, sequenced in a study of cytomegalovirus exposure and HLA in healthy donors. This PCR relied on a set of 60 Vbeta primers and 13 Jbeta primers. The assay was immunoSEQ multiplex PCR, and TCRdb's table has in-frame clones only and misses some. The sample lists some 110,000 clones, 70% to 80% occurring once. The specimen was PBMCs. The receptors originated from a young woman in good health and CMV-seropositive.

The chain has TRBV10-3 and TRBJ2-7; 11 nucleotides line up with TRBD1. Germline trimming cut 6 bases from V and 6 bases from J; bases unmatched to any gene: 7. The germline gives CDR1 ENHRY, CDR2 SYGVKD. The CDR3 contains 14 residues. The chain's CDR3 is CAIRPPGQGGEQYF. CDR3 DNA: TGTGCCATCAGACCCCCGGGACAGGGGGGCGAGCAGTACTTC.

This clone was seen a handful of times. The gene calls are TRBV5-1 and TRBJ2-1, with 9 bases lining up with TRBD2. This CDR3 has 16 amino acids. Germline V lookup: CDR1 SGHRS, CDR2 YFSETQ. V shed 0 bases, J shed 8 bases, and the junction held 9 bases outside the gene matches. For the CDR3, the DNA is TGCGCCAGCAGCTTGGGGGGTAGCGGGAGAGCCGATGAGCAGTTCTTC. This encodes CASSLGGSGRADEQFF.

The chain is built from TRBV2 and TRBJ2-2; TRBD1 is a possible D gene (5 bases). CDR1 is SNHLY, CDR2 FYNNEI, per germline. With 4 bases removed from V and 2 bases from J, the gap between germline ends came to 8 bases. The CDR3 sequence is 14 residues long. The CDR3 sequence is CASSGGANTGELFF. CDR3 in DNA: TGTGCCAGCAGTGGTGGGGCCAACACCGGGGAGCTGTTTTTT.

The chain recombines TRBV6-1 with TRBJ1-1; D call uncertain. V gave up 6 bases and J gave up 6 bases, with 20 bases separating them. The CDR3 length is 15 residues. From germline, CDR1 is MNHNS and CDR2 SASEGT. This CDR3 reads CASRGLRAVRAEAFF. The CDR3 bases are TGTGCCAGCAGGGGCCTGAGGGCAGTTCGGGCTGAAGCTTTCTTT.

The gene calls are TRBV19 and TRBJ2-7, with TRBD1 matching over 12 bases. Germline CDR1 is LNHDA and CDR2 is SQIVND (reference sequence). This CDR3 is 15 amino acids long. Germline trimming cut 7 bases from V and 4 bases from J; bases unmatched to any gene: 8. CDR3 sequence (DNA): TGTGCCAGTAACTCGGGACAGGGGGCTTTTTACGAGCAGTACTTC. It yields the protein CASNSGQGAFYEQYF.

V and J are TRBV5-1 and TRBJ2-7; maybe TRBD2 (5 bases). This CDR3 contains 14 residues. In germline, CDR1 is SGHRS, CDR2 YFSETQ. Trimming took off 0 bases at V and 6 bases at J, with 13 bases between the two ends. This CDR3 is CASSLAALRGEQYF. The CDR3 DNA sequence: TGCGCCAGCAGCTTGGCTGCTCTCCGGGGCGAGCAGTACTTC.

This chain uses TRBV21-1 with TRBJ2-5; TRBD2, the table's D call, lacks a check against the DNA. TRBV21-1 is a pseudogene segment. CDR3 length: 15 amino acids. The CDR3 reads CASSYTSLGQETQYF. In nucleotides, the CDR3 is TGTGCCAGCAGCTACACTAGTTTGGGCCAAGAGACCCAGTACTTC.

The chain recombines TRBV9 with TRBJ2-1; the D gene is possibly TRBD2 (5 bases). V lost 1 base and J 0 bases, leaving 8 bases between the germline ends. Germline values: CDR1 SGDLS, CDR2 YYNGEE. The CDR3 has 15 residues. As DNA, the CDR3 is TGTGCCAGCAGCGTAAGAACTAGCTCCTACAATGAGCAGTTCTTC. Translating it yields CASSVRTSSYNEQFF.

This clone has more than one count but fewer than ten. J is TRBJ2-6 and V is TRBV7-6; 8 bases match TRBD2. Looked up from germline, CDR1 is SGHVS and CDR2 is FNYEAQ. This CDR3 is 20 amino acids long. With V trimmed by 1 base and J by 0 bases, 11 bases remained unmatched. The CDR3 nucleotides are TGTGCCAGCAGCTTAGTTGAGGGGGTAGCGGGGAGCTCTGGGGCCAACGTCCTGACTTTC. This encodes CASSLVEGVAGSSGANVLTF. Drawing the rest from reference TRBV7-6 and TRBJ2-6, the complete variable domain is GAGVSQSPRYKVTKRGQDVALRCDPISGHVSLYWYRQALGQGPEFLTYFNYEAQQDKSGLPNDRFSAERPEGSISTLTIQRTEQRDSAMYRCASSLVEGVAGSSGANVLTFGAGSRLTVL.

This sequence joins TRBV5-1 and TRBJ1-1; TRBD1 aligns across 7 bases. The CDR3 covers 14 residues. The germline CDR1 and CDR2 sequences are SGHRS and YFSETQ. Trimming took 0 bases from V and 4 from J; bases not matched to a gene: 3. CDR3 coding DNA: TGCGCCAGCAGCTTGGGACAGGGTATCACTGAAGCTTTCTTT. Its protein product is CASSLGQGITEAFF. Full variable domain (remainder filled in from reference TRBV5-1 and TRBJ1-1): KAGVTQTPRYLIKTRGQQVTLSCSPISGHRSVSWYQQTPGQGLQFLFEYFSETQRNKGNFPGRFSGRQFSNSRSEMNVSTLELGDSALYLCASSLGQGITEAFFGQGTRLTVV.

The chain links TRBV30 to TRBJ1-2; unclear D gene. The germline gives CDR1 GTSNPN, CDR2 SVGIG (reference sequence). The CDR3 consists of 13 residues. Between the trimmed V and J ends, which lost 2 bases and 5 bases, there was a span of 12 bases. For the CDR3, the DNA is TGTGCCTGGAGTCGGGAGTTTGCTTATGGCTACACCTTC. It translates to CAWSREFAYGYTF.

With respect to this clone: Other DNA sequences in this sample translate to the same CDR3. The chain employs TRBV5-1 and TRBJ2-2, with 15 bases that match TRBD2. The CDR3 covers 17 residues. The germline gives CDR1 SGHRS, CDR2 YFSETQ. The J segment lost 4 bases and the V segment lost 2 bases, leaving 3 bases of the junction unmatched. The CDR3 loop is CASSLRTSGGGTGELFF. CDR3 sequence (DNA): TGCGCCAGCAGCTTAAGGACTAGCGGGGGGGGCACCGGGGAGCTGTTTTTT.

This rearrangement joins TRBV30 to TRBJ2-3, with TRBD2 identical over 7 bases. The CDR3 covers 15 residues. The germline V gene has CDR1 GTSNPN and CDR2 SVGIG (reference sequence). The V segment lost 5 bases and the J segment 3 bases; nucleotides outside the gene matches: 11. CDR3 DNA sequence: TGTGCCTGGCAAGACGGCGGGAGTTTGACAGATACGCAGTATTTT. Encoded protein: CAWQDGGSLTDTQYF.

The chain recombines TRBV28 with TRBJ1-1, with D perhaps TRBD1 (5 bases). Germline V gives CDR1 MDHEN, CDR2 SYDVKM. This CDR3 contains 14 residues. V was shortened by 5 bases and J by 3 bases, with 13 bases between the two germline ends. As DNA, the CDR3 is TGTGCCAGCAGTCACCGGGGGTCTTACACTGAAGCTTTCTTT. Its translation is CASSHRGSYTEAFF.

This chain joins TRBV27 and TRBJ2-6; D uncertain. The CDR3 has 14 amino acids. V dropped 6 bases and J dropped 0 bases, with 6 bases sitting between them. The germline CDR1 and CDR2 sequences are MNHEY and SMNVEV (reference sequence). The CDR3 here is CASSSLSGANVLTF. The CDR3 DNA follows: TGTGCCAGCAGCTCACTCTCTGGGGCCAACGTCCTGACTTTC. The entire variable domain, with the rest obtained from reference TRBV27 and TRBJ2-6, is as follows: EAQVTQNPRYLITVTGKKLTVTCSQNMNHEYMSWYRQDPGLGLRQIYYSMNVEVTDKGDVPEGYKVSRKEKRNFPLILESPSPNQTSLYFCASSSLSGANVLTFGAGSRLTVL.